This T cell receptor (beta chain) was documented in a study of blood T cell repertoires in COVID-19. Overall study context: COVID-19 samples collected from the United States, Italy and Spain covered acute and convalescent phases. PBMCs, B-cell-depleted T cells, or T cells provided the cDNA or gDNA that made up the material.

As processed by the authors: How many nucleated cells were present was estimated from reference gene primer amplification. Assay: immunoSEQ multiplex PCR; the TCRdb copy retains only in-frame clones and omits some. From that table come the V and J calls and clone size; the DNA was used to work out D and trimming. The sample has under 40,000 clones; around 85% are singletons. Trimming removed 7 bases from V and 0 bases from J, with 15 bases in between. This CDR3 has 16 amino acids. Germline V gives CDR1 LNHDA, CDR2 SQIVND (reference sequence). The sequenced sample consisted of peripheral blood. The chain has TRBV19 and TRBJ2-2; D remains ambiguous. This clonotype was obtained from a woman older than 75 with active or convalescent COVID-19. The CDR3 nucleotides are TGTGCCAGTACCCAGACACATAGTTCGAACACCGGGGAGCTGTTTTTT. This codes for CASTQTHSSNTGELFF.